This T cell receptor beta chain appears in the sequencing data of a study of control samples from healthy donors and cancer patients (dated by TCRdb to about 2020). Library preparation was by the immunoSEQ multiplex PCR assay. TCRdb provides this immuneACCESS table in a form limited to in-frame rearrangements. Some clones are lacking; in checked studies, under half of them reflect an unresolved V gene, and why the rest are absent is not known. The sample has around 130,000 clones on record, just over 90% of them singletons. 1.5% to 2% of the sample goes to the ten largest clones. Taken from cysteine to phenylalanine, the CDR3 has 14 residues. The DNA shown is the 42-base CDR3, in frame from base 1. CDR1 SGHDT and CDR2 YYEEEE were looked up in the germline V gene. Deletion took 2 bases off V and 2 bases off J, with a span of 8 bases between the germline ends. A remark on this clone: The target of this receptor is not known. Base qualities are missing; no much larger clone stands one base away.

This clonotype originated in a man aged 45-65 years with head and neck cancer. This receptor chain uses TRBV5-6 and TRBJ1-3, with no confidently assigned D gene. Sequencing used PBMCs. The CDR3 amino acid sequence is: CASSFVGTGNTIYF. The DNA is TGTGCCAGCAGCTTTGTGGGAACTGGAAACACCATATATTTT.